The entry that follows covers one T cell receptor beta chain sequence. Generated by immunoSEQ multiplex PCR, the TCRdb table keeps only in-frame clones and is missing some. The sample has 490,000 or so clones; 80% to 90% are singletons. The sample is drawn from a study of blood T cell repertoires in COVID-19. Study-level background: There were acute and convalescent COVID-19 samples, and they came from the United States, Italy and Spain.

This CDR3 is built from 14 residues. CDR1 and CDR2 (germline): KGHDR, SFDVKD. The ends were cut back, 3 bases at V and 5 bases at J, with 12 bases in the middle. The study assigned cohorts using participant-reported clinical history. Sequenced input: PBMCs or T cells enriched from blood (not recorded which). V usage is TRBV24-1 and J usage is TRBJ1-1; tentatively, D is TRBD1 (5 bases). The sequence derives from a woman aged 55-69 years who had recovered from COVID-19. The CDR3 DNA reads TGTGCCACCAGTGATGGGGGGACCAAGACTGAAGCTTTCTTT. This sequence encodes CATSDGGTKTEAFF.